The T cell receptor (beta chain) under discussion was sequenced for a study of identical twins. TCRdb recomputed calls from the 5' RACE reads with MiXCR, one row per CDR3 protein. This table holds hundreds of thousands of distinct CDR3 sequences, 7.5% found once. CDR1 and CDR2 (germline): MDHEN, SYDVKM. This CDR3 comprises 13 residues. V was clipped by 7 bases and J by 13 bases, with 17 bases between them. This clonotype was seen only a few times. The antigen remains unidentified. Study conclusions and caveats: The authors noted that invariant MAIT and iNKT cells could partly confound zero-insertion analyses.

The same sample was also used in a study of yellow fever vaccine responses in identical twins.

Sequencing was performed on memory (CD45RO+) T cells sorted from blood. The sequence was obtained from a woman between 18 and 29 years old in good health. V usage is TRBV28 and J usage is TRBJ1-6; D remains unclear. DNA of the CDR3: TGTGCCAGCACCCGGGGTTTTAGCGAGCCCCTCCACTTT. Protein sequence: CASTRGFSEPLHF.